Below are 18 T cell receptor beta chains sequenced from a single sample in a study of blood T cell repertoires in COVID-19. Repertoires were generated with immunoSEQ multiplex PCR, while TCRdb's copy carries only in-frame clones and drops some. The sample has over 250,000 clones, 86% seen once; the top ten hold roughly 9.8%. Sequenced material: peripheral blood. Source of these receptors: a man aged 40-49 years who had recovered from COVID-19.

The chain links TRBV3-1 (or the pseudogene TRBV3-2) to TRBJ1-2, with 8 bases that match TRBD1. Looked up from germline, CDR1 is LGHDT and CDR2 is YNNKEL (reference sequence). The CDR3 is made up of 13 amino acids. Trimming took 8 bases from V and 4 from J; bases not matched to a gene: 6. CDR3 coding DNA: TGTGCCAGCGACCGGACAGGGTCCTATGGCTACACCTTC. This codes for CASDRTGSYGYTF.

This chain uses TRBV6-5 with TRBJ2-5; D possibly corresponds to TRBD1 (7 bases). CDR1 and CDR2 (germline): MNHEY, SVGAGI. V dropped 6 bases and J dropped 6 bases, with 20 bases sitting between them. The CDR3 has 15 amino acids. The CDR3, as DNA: TGTGCCAGCAGCCGCAGGGCAGGGGGGTGGAAGACCCAGTACTTC. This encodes CASSRRAGGWKTQYF.

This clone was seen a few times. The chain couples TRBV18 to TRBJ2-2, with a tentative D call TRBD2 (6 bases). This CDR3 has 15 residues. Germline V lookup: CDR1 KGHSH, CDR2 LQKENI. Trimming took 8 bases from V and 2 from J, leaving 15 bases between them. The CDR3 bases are TGTGCCAGCCCCAGAGGACTACTAAACACCGGGGAGCTGTTTTTT. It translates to CASPRGLLNTGELFF.

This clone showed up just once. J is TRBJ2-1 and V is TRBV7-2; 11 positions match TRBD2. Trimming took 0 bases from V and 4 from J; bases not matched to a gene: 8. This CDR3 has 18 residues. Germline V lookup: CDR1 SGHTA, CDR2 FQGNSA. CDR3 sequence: CASSLASSSGRLYNEQFF. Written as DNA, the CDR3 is TGTGCCAGCAGCTTAGCCTCCTCTAGCGGGAGGTTATACAATGAGCAGTTCTTC.

The CDR3 coding sequence is TGTGCCAGCTCTTCCGGGACAACAGAAGCTTTCTTT. Translation gives CASSSGTTEAFF. The chain is built from TRBV18 and TRBJ1-1, with D perhaps matching TRBD1 (6 bases). This CDR3 is 12 amino acids long. Trimming took 6 bases from V and 8 from J, leaving 13 bases between them. The V gene's germline CDR1 is KGHSH and CDR2 LQKENI.

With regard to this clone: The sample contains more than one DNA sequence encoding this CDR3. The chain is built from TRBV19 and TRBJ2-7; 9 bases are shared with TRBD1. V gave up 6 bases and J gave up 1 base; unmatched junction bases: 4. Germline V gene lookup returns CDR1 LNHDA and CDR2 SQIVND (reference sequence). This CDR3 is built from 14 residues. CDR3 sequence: CASSPDRGSYEQYF. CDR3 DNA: TGTGCCAGTAGCCCGGACAGGGGTTCCTACGAGCAGTACTTC.

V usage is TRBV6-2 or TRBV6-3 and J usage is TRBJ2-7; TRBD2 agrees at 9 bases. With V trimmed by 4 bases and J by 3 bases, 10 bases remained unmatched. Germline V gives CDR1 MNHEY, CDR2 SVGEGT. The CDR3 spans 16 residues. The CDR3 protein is CASSSRGGRVFYEQYF. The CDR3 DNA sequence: TGTGCCAGCAGTTCCCGGGGCGGGAGGGTATTCTACGAGCAGTACTTC.

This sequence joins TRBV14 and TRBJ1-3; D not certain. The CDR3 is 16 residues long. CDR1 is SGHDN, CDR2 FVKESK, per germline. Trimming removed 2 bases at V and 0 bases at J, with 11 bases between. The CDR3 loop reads CASSQYEGPSGNTIYF. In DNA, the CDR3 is TGTGCCAGCAGCCAATATGAGGGTCCCTCTGGAAACACCATATATTTT.

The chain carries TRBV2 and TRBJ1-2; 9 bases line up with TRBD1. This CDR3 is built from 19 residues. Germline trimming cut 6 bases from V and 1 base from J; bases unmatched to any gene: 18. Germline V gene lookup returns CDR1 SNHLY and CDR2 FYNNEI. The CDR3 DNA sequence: TGTGCCAGCAGGGCCATACCGGGACAGGGCTCAGGAGTTAACTATGGCTACACCTTC. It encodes CASRAIPGQGSGVNYGYTF.

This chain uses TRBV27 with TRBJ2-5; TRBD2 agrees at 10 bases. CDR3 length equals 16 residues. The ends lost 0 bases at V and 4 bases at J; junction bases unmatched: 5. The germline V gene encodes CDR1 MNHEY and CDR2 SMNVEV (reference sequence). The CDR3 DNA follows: TGTGCCAGCAGTTTATCGCCGTCTAGCGGGAGAGAGACCCAGTACTTC. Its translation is CASSLSPSSGRETQYF.

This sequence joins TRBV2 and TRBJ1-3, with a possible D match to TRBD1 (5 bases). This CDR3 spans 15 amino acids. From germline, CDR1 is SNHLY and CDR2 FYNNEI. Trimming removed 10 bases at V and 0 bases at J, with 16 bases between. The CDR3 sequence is CATHPGGYSGNTIYF. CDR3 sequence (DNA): TGTGCCACCCACCCGGGGGGTTACTCTGGAAACACCATATATTTT.

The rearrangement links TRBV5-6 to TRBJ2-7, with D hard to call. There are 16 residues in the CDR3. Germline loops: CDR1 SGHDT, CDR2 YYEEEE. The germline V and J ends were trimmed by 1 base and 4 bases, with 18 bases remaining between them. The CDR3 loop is CASSLQVSARLYEQYF. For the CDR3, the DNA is TGTGCCAGCAGCTTGCAGGTTTCGGCCAGGCTATACGAGCAGTACTTC.

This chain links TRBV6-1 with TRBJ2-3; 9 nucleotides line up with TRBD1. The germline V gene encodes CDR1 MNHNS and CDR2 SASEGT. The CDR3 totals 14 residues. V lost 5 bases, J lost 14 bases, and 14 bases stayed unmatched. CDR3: CASSYNTGGLHRYF. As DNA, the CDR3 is TGTGCCAGCAGTTATAACACAGGGGGCCTGCATAGGTATTTT.

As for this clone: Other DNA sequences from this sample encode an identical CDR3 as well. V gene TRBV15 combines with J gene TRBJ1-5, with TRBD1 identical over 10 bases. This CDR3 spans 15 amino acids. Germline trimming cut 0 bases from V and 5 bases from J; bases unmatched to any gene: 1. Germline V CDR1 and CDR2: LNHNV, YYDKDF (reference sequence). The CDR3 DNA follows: TGTGCCACCAGCAGAGATGGACAGGGGGATCAGCCCCAGCATTTT. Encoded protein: CATSRDGQGDQPQHF.

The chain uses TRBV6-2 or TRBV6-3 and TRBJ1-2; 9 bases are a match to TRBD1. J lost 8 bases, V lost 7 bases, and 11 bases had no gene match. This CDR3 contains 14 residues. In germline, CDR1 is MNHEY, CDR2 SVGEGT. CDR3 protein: CASTPGTGRLGYTF. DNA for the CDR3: TGTGCCAGCACCCCCGGGACAGGGCGACTCGGCTACACCTTC.

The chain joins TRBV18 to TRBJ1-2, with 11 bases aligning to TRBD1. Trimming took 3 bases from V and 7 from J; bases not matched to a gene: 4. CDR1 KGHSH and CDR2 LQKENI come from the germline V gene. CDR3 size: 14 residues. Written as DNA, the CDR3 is TGTGCCAGCTCACCGGGACAGGGGGTTGGTGGCTACACCTTC. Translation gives CASSPGQGVGGYTF.

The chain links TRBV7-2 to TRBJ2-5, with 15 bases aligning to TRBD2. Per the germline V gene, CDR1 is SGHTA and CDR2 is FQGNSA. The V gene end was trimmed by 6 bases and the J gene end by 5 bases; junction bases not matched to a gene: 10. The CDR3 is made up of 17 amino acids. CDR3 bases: TGTGCCAGCAGTCCCGGGACTAGCGGGAGGTGGGGGGAGACCCAGTACTTC. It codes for CASSPGTSGRWGETQYF. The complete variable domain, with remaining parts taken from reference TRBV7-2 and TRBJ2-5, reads GAGVSQSPSNKVTEKGKDVELRCDPISGHTALYWYRQSLGQGLEFLIYFQGNSAPDKSGLPSDRFSAERTGGSVSTLTIQRTQQEDSAVYLCASSPGTSGRWGETQYFGPGTRLLVL.

CDR3 DNA sequence: TGTGCCAGCAGCCCTTGGGGGACATCCTACGAGCAGTACTTC. Its translation is CASSPWGTSYEQYF. The V gene is TRBV3-1 (or the pseudogene TRBV3-2), the J gene TRBJ2-7, with a tentative D call TRBD1 (6 bases). Trimming took off 4 bases at V and 1 base at J, with 11 bases between the two ends. The CDR3 has 14 residues. Germline assignment: CDR1 LGHDT and CDR2 YNNKEL (reference sequence).